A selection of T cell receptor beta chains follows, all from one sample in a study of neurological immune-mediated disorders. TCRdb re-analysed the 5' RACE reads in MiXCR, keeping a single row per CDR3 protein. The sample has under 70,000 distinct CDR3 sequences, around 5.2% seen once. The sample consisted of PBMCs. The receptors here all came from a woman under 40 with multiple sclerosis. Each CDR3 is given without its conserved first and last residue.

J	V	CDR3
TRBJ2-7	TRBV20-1	SARRGGRYEQY
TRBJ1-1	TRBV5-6	ASSREVRTEAF
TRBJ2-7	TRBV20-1	SALGLAGHEQY
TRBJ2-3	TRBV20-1	SAFQTSTDTQY
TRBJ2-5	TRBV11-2	ASSSLFGRLQETQY
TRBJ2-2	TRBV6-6	ASSLVGNTGELF
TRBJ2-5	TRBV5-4	ASSPGLAQETQY
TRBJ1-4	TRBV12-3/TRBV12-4	ASSFSPKKLF
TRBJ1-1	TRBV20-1	SARDLVTGVENTEAF
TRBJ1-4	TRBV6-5	ASSRSGRTNEKLF
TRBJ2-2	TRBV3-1	ASSPRRGKPGELF
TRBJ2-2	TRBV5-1	ASSLVAGGAGELF
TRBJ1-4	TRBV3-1	ASSQGEKLF
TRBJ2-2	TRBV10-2	ASSVRDRELF
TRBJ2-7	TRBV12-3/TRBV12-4	ASTVTGNYEQY
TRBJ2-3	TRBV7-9	ASSMGLRGESTDTQY
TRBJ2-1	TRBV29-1	SVGRNEQF
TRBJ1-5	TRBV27	ASSGRGQPQH
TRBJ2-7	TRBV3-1	ASSQDRRVVEQY
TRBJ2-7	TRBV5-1	ASSFFAGTYEQY
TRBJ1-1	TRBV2	ASRGSRSGTEAF
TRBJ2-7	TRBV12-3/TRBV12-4	ASRPSGGGSYEQY
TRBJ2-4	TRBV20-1	SARIWAGKLGQGANIQY
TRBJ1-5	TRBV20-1	SAKMTGAGQPQH
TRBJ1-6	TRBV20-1	SARGDRENSPLH
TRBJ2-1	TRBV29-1	SVAQQRKDNEQF
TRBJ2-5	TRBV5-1	ASRTSLGETQY
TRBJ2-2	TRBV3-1	ASSNAGTRFTGELF
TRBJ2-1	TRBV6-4	ASSAGGYNEQF
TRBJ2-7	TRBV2	ARRIYEQY
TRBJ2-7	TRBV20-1	SAREQSYEQY
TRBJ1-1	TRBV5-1	ASSFAQGEAF
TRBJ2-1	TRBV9	ASSVARDRYNEQF
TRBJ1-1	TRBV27	ASSLFGSPGAF
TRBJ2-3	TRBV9	ASSVVLGTDTQY
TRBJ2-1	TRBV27	ASKLYDQRNEQF
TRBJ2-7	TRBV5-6	ASSSGLDYEQY
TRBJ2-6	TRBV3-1	ASRFSGANVLT
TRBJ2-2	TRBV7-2	ASSLVGATNTGELF
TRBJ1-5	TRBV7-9	ASSLNGEGQPQH
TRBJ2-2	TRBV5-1	ASSFVDTGELF
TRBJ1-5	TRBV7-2	ASSPGTGGQPQN
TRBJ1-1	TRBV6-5	ASSYGTGFGEAF
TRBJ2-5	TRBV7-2	ASSLDSVGTQY
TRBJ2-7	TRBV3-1	ASSQGTDRVSEQY
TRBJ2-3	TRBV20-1	SASNRATKNRGTDTQY
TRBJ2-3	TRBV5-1	ASRQRGGRTDTQY
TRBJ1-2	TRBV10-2	ASSVSGDRGYYT
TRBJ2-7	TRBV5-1	ASRDGTYEQY
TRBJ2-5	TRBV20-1	SATQGAGRETQY
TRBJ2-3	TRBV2	ASTMAQY
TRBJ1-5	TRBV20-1	SASVTADQPQN
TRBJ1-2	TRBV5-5	ASSNQGQYGYT
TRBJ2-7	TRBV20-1	SATIGYEQY
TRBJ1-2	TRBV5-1	ASKRDTDSYGYT
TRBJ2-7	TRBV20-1	SASLAGGAYEQY
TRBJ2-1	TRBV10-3	AISEAGSSYNEQF
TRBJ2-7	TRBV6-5	ASSYSTAVRNEQY
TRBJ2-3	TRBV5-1	ASRDGTSGTDTQY
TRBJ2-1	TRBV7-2	ASSLFSESYNEQF